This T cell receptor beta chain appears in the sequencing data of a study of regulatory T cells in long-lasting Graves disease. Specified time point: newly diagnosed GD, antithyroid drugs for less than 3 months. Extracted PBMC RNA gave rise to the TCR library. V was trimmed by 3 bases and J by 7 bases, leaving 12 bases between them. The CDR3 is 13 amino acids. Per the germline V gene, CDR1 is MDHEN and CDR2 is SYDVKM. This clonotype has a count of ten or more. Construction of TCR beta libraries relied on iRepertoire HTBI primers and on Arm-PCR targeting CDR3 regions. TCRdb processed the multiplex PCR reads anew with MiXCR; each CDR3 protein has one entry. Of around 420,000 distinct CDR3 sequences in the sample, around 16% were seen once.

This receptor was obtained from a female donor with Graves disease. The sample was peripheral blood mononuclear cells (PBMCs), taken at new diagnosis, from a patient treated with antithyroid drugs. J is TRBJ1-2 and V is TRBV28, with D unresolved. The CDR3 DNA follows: TGTGCCAGCAGTTTTCCCCCTATACGTGGCTACACCTTC. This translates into CASSFPPIRGYTF.